This T cell receptor (beta chain) was documented in a study of T cell responses to AZD1222 COVID-19 vaccine. Libraries were prepared by immunoSEQ multiplex PCR; TCRdb keeps only in-frame clonotypes and omits some of them. The sample includes some 98,000 clones, around 84% of them seen just once. This TCR was sampled from an adult who received the AZD1222 COVID-19 vaccine. The source was peripheral blood, collected 28 days after the second AZD1222 dose.

The CDR3 here is CASSQGAGTGELFF. The CDR3 DNA reads as TGTGCCAGCAGTCAGGGGGCTGGCACCGGGGAGCTGTTTTTT. The chain carries TRBV7-3 and TRBJ2-2; 8 bases match TRBD1. This CDR3 region has 14 residues. V was clipped by 6 bases and J by 4 bases; unmatched bases: 4. CDR1 is SGHTA, CDR2 FQGTGA, per germline.